The T cell receptor (beta chain) under discussion was sequenced for a study of cytomegalovirus exposure and HLA in healthy donors. Study observations and caveats: TRBV6-2, TRBV6-3 and some other V segments were unresolvable in 87-base-pair reads. The authors later linked a missense DCLRE1C variant to TCR beta V- and J-gene trimming. The study flagged about 160 TCR beta chains as cytomegalovirus-associated. CMV antigen specificity was confirmed in vitro for three CMV-associated chains.

This CDR3 is 15 amino acids long. Germline CDR1 and CDR2: KGHSH and LQKENI. Remarks on this clone: The antigen remains unidentified.

The PCR ran on 60 Vbeta and 13 Jbeta primers. Only in-frame clones appear in the TCRdb table, and some are missing; sequencing was by immunoSEQ multiplex PCR. The sample holds about 62,000 clones, roughly 73% seen once. The TCR sequence derives from a man in his forties in good health and CMV-seronegative. The sample consisted of PBMCs. V gene TRBV18 combines with J gene TRBJ2-5; 8 nucleotides match TRBD1. With the DNA end fitting TRBJ2-7 better, the J assignment may be wrong. CDR3: CASSPLGDRYYEQYF. CDR3 DNA: TGTGCCAGCTCACCACTAGGGGACAGGTACTACGAGCAGTACTTC.